Below are 26 T cell receptor beta chains sequenced from a single sample in a study of T cells in Graves' hyperthyroidism and ophthalmopathy. The TCR beta CDR3 regions underwent amplification using RNA transcripts as the source. RT-PCR in the first round (using the HTBI primer set) targeted the TCR CDR3. Via MiXCR, TCRdb re-called the multiplex PCR reads, giving one row per CDR3 protein. This repertoire shows hundreds of thousands of distinct CDR3 sequences, over 15% found once; its top ten account for around a sixth. The sample was blood. The receptors shown here come from a woman aged 18-29 years with Graves' hyperthyroidism.

DNA for the CDR3: TGTGCCAGCAGTGAAGGTTGGCAGTACGAGCAGTACTTC. Protein product: CASSEGWQYEQYF. The chain links TRBV25-1 to TRBJ2-7; D is uncertain. From germline, CDR1 is MGHDK and CDR2 SYGVNS. The CDR3 totals 13 residues. Trimming cost V 2 bases and J 4 bases, with 9 bases left between them.

This clonotype was recorded at least ten times. V gene TRBV7-9 combines with J gene TRBJ2-1, with a possible D match to TRBD2 (5 bases). The germline V and J ends were trimmed by 5 bases and 10 bases, with 12 bases remaining between them. The length of the CDR3 is 12 residues. Germline V lookup: CDR1 SEHNR, CDR2 FQNEAQ (reference sequence). The CDR3 region is CASSRSREEQFF. CDR3 nucleotide sequence: TGTGCCAGCAGCCGATCGAGGGAAGAGCAGTTCTTC.

The V call is TRBV20-1, the J call TRBJ2-3; 12 bases are a match to TRBD2. CDR3 length: 16 amino acids. With 3 bases clipped from V and 5 bases from J, the junction kept 9 bases outside the gene matches. Germline CDR1 and CDR2: DFQATT and SNEGSKA (reference sequence). CDR3 protein: CSASGLAGGRGDTQYF. CDR3 nucleotide sequence: TGCAGTGCTAGCGGGCTAGCGGGGGGGCGTGGAGATACGCAGTATTTT.

This clonotype was counted many times. The chain carries TRBV29-1 and TRBJ2-1, with D possibly matching TRBD1 (7 bases). The CDR3 has 15 amino acids. Germline V gene lookup returns CDR1 SQVTM and CDR2 ANQGSEA. With 0 bases removed from V and 8 bases from J, the gap between germline ends came to 17 bases. CDR3 coding DNA: TGCAGCGTTGAAGATGGGAGACAGGGACTGGATGAGCAGTTCTTC. Its protein product is CSVEDGRQGLDEQFF.

The genes are TRBV6-2 or TRBV6-3 and TRBJ2-7; possible D gene TRBD2, 6 bases. V shed 2 bases and J shed 5 bases, with 10 bases lying between them. The germline CDR1 and CDR2 sequences are MNHEY and SVGEGT. The CDR3 is 13 amino acids. For the CDR3, the DNA is TGTGCCAGCAGTTACGGCACTAGCAACGAGCAGTACTTC. Translation gives CASSYGTSNEQYF.

This clonotype was seen repeatedly, ten times or more. CDR3 protein: CAISEGTSNTGELFF. The CDR3 nucleotides read TGTGCCATCAGTGAGGGAACATCAAACACCGGGGAGCTGTTTTTT. V usage is TRBV10-3 and J usage is TRBJ2-2; D is uncertain. CDR3 length: 15 amino acids. CDR1 is ENHRY, CDR2 SYGVKD, per germline. Trimming took off 2 bases at V and 2 bases at J, with 9 bases between the two ends.

In nucleotides, the CDR3 is TGTGCCATCAGTGAGCCCGGGACAGGGTACAGACCCCTCCACTTT. This codes for CAISEPGTGYRPLHF. V is TRBV10-3 and J is TRBJ1-6; 9 bases are shared with TRBD1. The germline CDR1 and CDR2 sequences are ENHRY and SYGVKD. This CDR3 has 15 amino acids. With 2 bases clipped from V and 12 bases from J, the junction kept 8 bases outside the gene matches.

The chain has TRBV6-5 and TRBJ2-3; 12 bases align to TRBD2. Losses at the gene ends were 6 bases for V and 6 bases for J; bases not matched to a gene: 16. CDR1 is MNHEY, CDR2 SVGAGI, per germline. CDR3 length equals 18 residues. This CDR3 reads CASRYHRTSGTKRDTQYF. The CDR3 DNA is TGTGCCAGCAGATACCATCGGACTAGCGGGACCAAGCGGGATACGCAGTATTTT.

The chain is built from TRBV29-1 and TRBJ2-7; maybe TRBD2 (5 bases). Trimming removed 4 bases from V and 0 bases from J, with 10 bases in between. Germline CDR1 is SQVTM and CDR2 is ANQGSEA. This CDR3 contains 13 residues. The CDR3 region has the DNA TGCAGCGTTGTTTTGGGGAGCTCCTACGAGCAGTACTTC. Its translation: CSVVLGSSYEQYF.

This clonotype occurred many times. V gene TRBV20-1 combines with J gene TRBJ1-5; TRBD1 is a possible D gene (5 bases). The germline CDR1 and CDR2 sequences are DFQATT and SNEGSKA (reference sequence). Trimming removed 5 bases at V and 4 bases at J, with 21 bases between. This CDR3 contains 16 residues. Written as DNA, the CDR3 is TGCAGTGCTCTCCCAGTAGGGGTCTCTTGGAATCAGCCCCAGCATTTT. Translated: CSALPVGVSWNQPQHF.

This clonotype was seen ten or more times. The V call is TRBV7-9, the J call TRBJ2-3; 9 bases are a match to TRBD1. V lost 5 bases and J lost 1; bases outside the gene matches: 4. The length of the CDR3 is 15 residues. Germline lookup yields CDR1 SEHNR and CDR2 FQNEAQ (reference sequence). The CDR3 DNA sequence: TGTGCCAGCAGCGAAGGGACAGGGCGCACAGATACGCAGTATTTT. Translation: CASSEGTGRTDTQYF.

This clonotype was seen more than once but under ten times. This rearrangement joins TRBV11-2 to TRBJ2-7; D is perhaps TRBD1 (6 bases). The CDR3 is made up of 12 amino acids. The V and J ends lost 5 bases and 6 bases respectively, with 11 bases between them. Per the germline V gene, CDR1 is SGHAT and CDR2 is FQNNGV. CDR3 amino acids: CASSSWGREQYF. CDR3 sequence (DNA): TGTGCCAGCAGCAGTTGGGGGCGCGAGCAGTACTTC.

This clonotype appeared many times. The rearrangement joins TRBV11-1 to TRBJ1-1; D gene unclear. Trimming left V 11 bases short and J 5 bases short, with 24 bases between. Germline V lookup: CDR1 SGHAT, CDR2 FQDESV (reference sequence). CDR3 size: 15 residues. The CDR3 nucleotides read TGTGCCGTCAAACCCGCTGGTACCGGGTGGACTGAAGCTTTCTTT. The encoded protein is CAVKPAGTGWTEAFF.

This clonotype was counted between two and nine times. The V gene is TRBV5-6, the J gene TRBJ2-7; D possibly corresponds to TRBD1 (6 bases). Germline V lookup: CDR1 SGHDT, CDR2 YYEEEE. The CDR3 sequence is 14 residues long. With 1 base removed from V and 3 bases from J, the gap between germline ends came to 11 bases. CDR3 sequence: CASSLPGTSYEQYF. Here the CDR3 DNA reads TGTGCCAGCAGCTTGCCCGGGACAAGCTACGAGCAGTACTTC.

The chain couples TRBV19 to TRBJ2-1, with D maybe TRBD2 (7 bases). The CDR3 length is 16 residues. Germline assignment: CDR1 LNHDA and CDR2 SQIVND (reference sequence). The ends were cut back, 1 base at V and 8 bases at J, with 18 bases in the middle. In DNA, the CDR3 is TGTGCCAGTAGTATAGGAAGTGGGGGGGCTCGGGATGAGCAGTTCTTC. Its protein product is CASSIGSGGARDEQFF.

This clonotype was picked up many times. The J gene is TRBJ2-3, the V gene TRBV4-3, with D possibly being TRBD1 (6 bases). The CDR3 runs to 13 residues. The V end lost 3 bases, the J end lost 3 bases, and 7 bases lay between the germline ends. Germline V lookup: CDR1 LGHNA, CDR2 YSLEER. This CDR3 is CASSQGATDTQYF. The CDR3 DNA reads as TGCGCCAGCAGCCAGGGGGCAACAGATACGCAGTATTTT.

This clonotype was observed a handful of times. For the CDR3, the DNA is TGCAGCGCTACAAACCCGGGGCTCCTGACCGGGGAGCTGTTTTTT. The encoded protein is CSATNPGLLTGELFF. The chain recombines TRBV29-1 with TRBJ2-2, with D perhaps TRBD1 or TRBD2 (5 bases each). Germline assignment: CDR1 SQVTM and CDR2 ANQGSEA. Trimming took off 7 bases at V and 5 bases at J, with 20 bases between the two ends. This CDR3 spans 15 amino acids.

This clonotype was counted a few times. This rearrangement joins TRBV7-8 to TRBJ1-6, with D unresolved. Looked up from germline, CDR1 is SGHVS and CDR2 is FQNEAQ. V was clipped by 2 bases and J by 9 bases, with 17 bases between them. This CDR3 has 16 residues. The CDR3 is CASSLFSRILSSPLHF. The CDR3 DNA sequence: TGTGCCAGCAGCTTATTCAGTCGGATCCTCTCTTCACCCCTCCACTTT.

This clonotype showed up many times. The V gene is TRBV28, the J gene TRBJ2-3; the match to TRBD2 covers 8 bases. The junction had 5 bases not matched to a gene; V was cut back by 6 bases and J by 6 bases. Germline-derived CDR1 and CDR2 are MDHEN and SYDVKM. CDR3 length: 13 amino acids. CDR3 bases: TGTGCCAGCAGCAGCGGGGGTCTTGATACGCAGTATTTT. It is translated as CASSSGGLDTQYF.

This clonotype was seen a few times. This chain links TRBV20-1 with TRBJ1-5; D is possibly TRBD1 (6 bases). Between the trimmed V and J ends, which lost 0 bases and 0 bases, there was a span of 15 bases. Germline-derived CDR1 and CDR2 are DFQATT and SNEGSKA (reference sequence). CDR3 length equals 17 residues. As DNA, the CDR3 is TGCAGTGCTAGAGATCCGTTAACAGGGCTTAGCAATCAGCCCCAGCATTTT. This codes for CSARDPLTGLSNQPQHF.

The chain recombines TRBV5-1 with TRBJ2-2; 7 bases align to TRBD1. The ends lost 4 bases at V and 4 bases at J; junction bases unmatched: 7. CDR1 SGHRS and CDR2 YFSETQ come from the germline V gene. This CDR3 spans 15 amino acids. This CDR3 reads CASSRFDRVTGELFF. The CDR3 bases are TGCGCCAGCAGCCGGTTTGACAGGGTCACCGGGGAGCTGTTTTTT.

This chain connects TRBV24-1 to TRBJ1-1, with TRBD1 identical over 9 bases. V was pared by 8 bases and J by 5 bases, with 5 bases of the junction left unmatched. Germline CDR1 is KGHDR and CDR2 is SFDVKD. The CDR3 is made up of 13 amino acids. CDR3 nucleotide sequence: TGTGCCACCAAAGGACAGGGGAGAACTGAAGCTTTCTTT. Translated: CATKGQGRTEAFF.

This clonotype was detected many times. This chain joins TRBV20-1 and TRBJ2-7; TRBD2 agrees at 9 bases. The CDR3 is 12 residues long. Germline V gene lookup returns CDR1 DFQATT and CDR2 SNEGSKA (reference sequence). Trimming removed 6 bases from V and 7 bases from J; junction bases left unmatched: 7. CDR3 amino acids: CSAVAGVKEQYF. The DNA of the CDR3 is TGCAGTGCCGTAGCGGGAGTAAAAGAGCAGTACTTC.

This clonotype has ten or more counts. The chain employs TRBV20-1 and TRBJ2-7, with TRBD2 matching 12 bases. CDR1 and CDR2 (germline): DFQATT, SNEGSKA (reference sequence). This CDR3 is built from 15 residues. Trimming removed 6 bases from V and 2 bases from J; junction bases left unmatched: 8. Here the CDR3 DNA reads TGCAGTGCGCTTCGACGGACTAGCGGGGCCTACGAGCAGTACTTC. It is translated as CSALRRTSGAYEQYF.

This clonotype was counted only a few times. CDR3 in DNA: TGTGCCAGCAGCCTTGAAACTAATGAAAAACTGTTTTTT. This encodes CASSLETNEKLFF. The chain couples TRBV3-1 to TRBJ1-4; no definite D call. The CDR3 is 13 amino acids. V was shortened by 4 bases and J by 1 base, with 4 bases between the two germline ends. Germline lookup yields CDR1 LGHDT and CDR2 YNNKEL (reference sequence).

This clonotype was recorded many times. The chain uses TRBV6-6 and TRBJ2-7, with 8 bases matching TRBD1. Germline CDR1 is MNHNY and CDR2 is SVGAGI (reference sequence). This CDR3 region has 14 residues. Trimming removed 2 bases from V and 0 bases from J; junction bases left unmatched: 0. The CDR3 DNA follows: TGTGCCAGCAGTTACACAGGGGGCTCCTACGAGCAGTACTTC. Translation gives CASSYTGGSYEQYF.